Below, 19 T cell receptor beta chains from the same sample are listed, as sequenced in a study of blood T cells in healthy people across ages. A second about 7 to 12 cycle PCR used barcoded and J-beta primers. MiXCR was run by TCRdb on the 5' RACE reads, yielding one entry per CDR3 protein. Seen here are 750,000 to 850,000 distinct CDR3 sequences, roughly 25% observed once, and the top ten hold approximately 3.7%. The same data also contributed to another study, on T cells of mothers and their children.

Sequencing input: blood. The receptors here all came from a boy aged 10-17 years in good health.

V usage is TRBV28 and J usage is TRBJ2-7, with unresolved D. V shed 3 bases and J shed 2 bases, with 11 bases lying between them. Looked up from germline, CDR1 is MDHEN and CDR2 is SYDVKM. The CDR3 spans 14 residues. CDR3 sequence reads: CASSLVTFPYEQYF. The CDR3 coding sequence is TGTGCCAGCAGTTTGGTCACTTTCCCCTACGAGCAGTACTTC.

This clonotype showed up many times. The chain carries TRBV29-1 and TRBJ2-7; D gene ambiguous. Germline-derived CDR1 and CDR2 are SQVTM and ANQGSEA. The CDR3 spans 16 residues. V was clipped by 5 bases and J by 2 bases, with 22 bases between them. The CDR3 nucleotides read TGCAGCGTTATTTTGTGGTTGGCCACGGGCACCTACGAGCAGTACTTC. Protein product: CSVILWLATGTYEQYF.

This clonotype has a single count. An end of the junction differs from the germline gene, which may be a read error. The genes are TRBV6-5 and TRBJ2-6; D possibly corresponds to TRBD2 (6 bases). The germline CDR1 and CDR2 sequences are MNHEY and SVGAGI. The CDR3 has 15 amino acids. The CDR3: CASSSGVSGADVLTF. CDR3 nucleotides: TGTGCCAGCAGTTCGGGGGTCTCTGGGGCCGACGTCCTGACTTTC.

The chain couples TRBV4-3 to TRBJ2-7; 8 bases line up with TRBD2. V lost 0 bases, J lost 2 bases, and 9 bases stayed unmatched. This CDR3 contains 17 residues. CDR1 and CDR2 from the germline V gene are LGHNA and YSLEER. The CDR3 coding sequence is TGCGCCAGCAGCCAAGACCCACTTAGCGGGACCACCTACGAGCAGTACTTC. Its translation: CASSQDPLSGTTYEQYF.

The table lists this clonotype with a few counts. V gene TRBV4-1 combines with J gene TRBJ1-1; D is undetermined. Germline assignment: CDR1 MGHRA and CDR2 YSYEKL. Deletions cut 0 bases from V and 5 bases from J, with 13 bases between. The CDR3 is 15 residues long. CDR3 residues: CASSQEEKWWTEAFF. CDR3 nucleotides: TGCGCCAGCAGCCAAGAAGAAAAATGGTGGACTGAAGCTTTCTTT.

This clonotype was seen a handful of times. The chain combines TRBV4-3 with TRBJ2-1, with TRBD1 matching over 7 bases. CDR1 LGHNA and CDR2 YSLEER come from the germline V gene. The CDR3 runs to 14 residues. Trimming removed 3 bases from V and 9 bases from J; junction bases left unmatched: 8. This CDR3 is CASSHTPTGIEQFF. DNA of the CDR3: TGCGCCAGCAGCCATACCCCGACAGGGATTGAGCAGTTCTTC.

This rearrangement joins TRBV7-2 to TRBJ2-1; no definite D call. CDR3 length equals 14 residues. The germline V and J ends were trimmed by 3 bases and 9 bases, with 15 bases remaining between them. From germline, CDR1 is SGHTA and CDR2 FQGNSA. For the CDR3, the DNA is TGTGCCAGCAGCTTTCGGCTAGGCGGTGGTGAGCAGTTCTTC. The encoded protein is CASSFRLGGGEQFF.

The chain employs TRBV29-1 and TRBJ2-1, with 9 bases lining up with TRBD2. Germline lookup yields CDR1 SQVTM and CDR2 ANQGSEA. Unmatched junction bases numbered 17, after V lost 7 bases and J lost 7 bases. There are 16 residues in the CDR3. CDR3 nucleotide sequence: TGCAGCGCCACCCAGCGCGCGGGAGGGCGACCGAATGAGCAGTTCTTC. Residues: CSATQRAGGRPNEQFF.

The chain combines TRBV7-9 with TRBJ1-4; perhaps TRBD1 as D (5 bases). Trimming stripped 4 bases from V and 5 bases from J, with 14 bases between. CDR1 is SEHNR and CDR2 is FQNEAQ in the germline V gene (reference sequence). The CDR3 loop spans 15 amino acids. CDR3 region: CASSSDRGSNEKLFF. The CDR3 DNA reads as TGTGCCAGCAGCTCGGACCGGGGGTCAAATGAAAAACTGTTTTTT.

The table lists this clonotype with a few counts. The rearrangement links TRBV12-3 or TRBV12-4 to TRBJ2-3, with D maybe TRBD2 (7 bases). This CDR3 region has 12 residues. The V end lost 1 base, the J end lost 14 bases, and 13 bases lay between the germline ends. The CDR3 region has the DNA TGTGCCAGCAGTTTAGGGGGGGGCGTGGCGTATTTT. It translates to CASSLGGGVAYF.

This clonotype was counted between two and nine times. V usage is TRBV19 and J usage is TRBJ1-1; 7 bases fit TRBD1. This CDR3 spans 13 amino acids. With V trimmed by 9 bases and J by 4 bases, 8 bases remained unmatched. Germline lookup yields CDR1 LNHDA and CDR2 SQIVND (reference sequence). This CDR3 is CASQTGMGTEAFF. The CDR3, as DNA: TGTGCCAGCCAGACAGGGATGGGCACTGAAGCTTTCTTT.

In its sample, this clonotype was seen a few times. The gene calls are TRBV5-1 and TRBJ2-1, with D perhaps matching TRBD1 (6 bases). The germline gives CDR1 SGHRS, CDR2 YFSETQ. V was cut by 4 bases and J by 3 bases, with 17 bases left in between. The CDR3 totals 16 residues. CDR3: CASSPSGTPIYNEQFF. In DNA form, the CDR3 reads TGCGCCAGCAGCCCCTCCGGGACACCCATCTACAATGAGCAGTTCTTC.

This clonotype was seen a handful of times. V is TRBV30 and J is TRBJ1-2; D gene unclear. CDR3 size: 13 residues. The V end was cut by 3 bases, the J end by 8 bases, with 16 bases between. Germline V gives CDR1 GTSNPN, CDR2 SVGIG (reference sequence). CDR3 bases: TGTGCCTGGAGGGGTACCGGGGTTTGGGGCTACACCTTC. Its protein product is CAWRGTGVWGYTF.

The J gene is TRBJ2-7, the V gene TRBV6-2 or TRBV6-3, with 7 bases identical to TRBD1. J gave up 1 base and V 5 bases, and 8 bases lay outside the gene matches. This CDR3 region has 15 residues. Germline CDR1 MNHEY, CDR2 SVGEGT. CDR3 loop: CASSRGQTASYEQYF. The DNA for the CDR3 is TGTGCCAGCAGTCGGGGACAGACCGCATCCTACGAGCAGTACTTC.

This clonotype was observed a few times. J is TRBJ1-2 and V is TRBV2, with D perhaps TRBD1 (5 bases). In germline, CDR1 is SNHLY, CDR2 FYNNEI. Trimming left V 7 bases short and J 0 bases short, with 9 bases between. This CDR3 contains 13 residues. For the CDR3, the DNA is TGTGCCAGCAAGGCAGGGACTAACTATGGCTACACCTTC. Protein product: CASKAGTNYGYTF.

This clonotype was picked up a small number of times. The chain employs TRBV2 and TRBJ2-4; TRBD1 matches at 7 bases. V lost 4 bases to trimming and J lost 0 bases; unmatched junction nucleotides: 6. Germline lookup yields CDR1 SNHLY and CDR2 FYNNEI. This CDR3 spans 16 amino acids. The CDR3 DNA reads TGTGCCAGCAGTGGGGAGACAGGGCTAGCCAAAAACATTCAGTACTTC. Encoded protein: CASSGETGLAKNIQYF.

This clonotype was seen repeatedly, ten times or more. One end of the junction is discordant with germline, which a read error may explain. The chain carries TRBV9 and TRBJ2-5; 7 positions match TRBD1. Per germline, CDR1 SGDLS and CDR2 YYNGEE. The CDR3 extends over 14 amino acids. For the CDR3, the DNA is TGCGCCAGCAGCCCGGGACAGATCCAAGAGACCCAGTACTTC. Translated, it gives CASSPGQIQETQYF.

The table lists this clonotype with a few counts. The CDR3 reads CASSYSNREAVNIQYF. The DNA for the CDR3 is TGTGCCAGCAGTTACTCGAACAGAGAAGCGGTAAACATTCAGTACTTC. The chain links TRBV6-6 to TRBJ2-4; D is perhaps TRBD2 (5 bases). Germline CDR1 and CDR2: MNHNY and SVGAGI (reference sequence). V was cut by 0 bases and J by 6 bases, with 15 bases left in between. The CDR3 totals 16 residues.

This clonotype was detected a few times. A much larger clonotype is one base distant, so this may be a read error. The CDR3 loop reads CASSPQLILAGARNERFF. CDR3 nucleotide sequence: TGCGCCAGCAGCCCCCAACTAATACTAGCGGGAGCTAGAAATGAGCGGTTCTTC. The rearrangement uses TRBV4-3 and TRBJ2-1; 11 positions agree with TRBD2. The germline CDR1 and CDR2 sequences are LGHNA and YSLEER. There are 18 residues in the CDR3.